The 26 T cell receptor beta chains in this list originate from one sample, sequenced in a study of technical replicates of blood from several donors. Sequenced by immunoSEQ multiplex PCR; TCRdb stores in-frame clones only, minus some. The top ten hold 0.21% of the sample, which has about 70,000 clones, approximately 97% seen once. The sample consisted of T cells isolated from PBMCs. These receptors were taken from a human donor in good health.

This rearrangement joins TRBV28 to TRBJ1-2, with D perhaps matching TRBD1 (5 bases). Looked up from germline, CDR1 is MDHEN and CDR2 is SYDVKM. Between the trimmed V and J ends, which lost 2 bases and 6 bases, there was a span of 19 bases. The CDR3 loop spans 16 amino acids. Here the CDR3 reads CASSLRMGRAIDGYTF. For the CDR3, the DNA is TGTGCCAGCAGTTTAAGGATGGGCAGGGCAATAGATGGCTACACCTTC.

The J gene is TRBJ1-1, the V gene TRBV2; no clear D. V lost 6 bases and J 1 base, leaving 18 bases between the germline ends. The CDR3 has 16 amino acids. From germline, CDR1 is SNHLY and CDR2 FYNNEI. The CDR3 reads CASSVIPVGKNTEAFF. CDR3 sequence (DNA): TGTGCCAGCAGCGTTATCCCCGTCGGGAAGAACACTGAAGCTTTCTTT.

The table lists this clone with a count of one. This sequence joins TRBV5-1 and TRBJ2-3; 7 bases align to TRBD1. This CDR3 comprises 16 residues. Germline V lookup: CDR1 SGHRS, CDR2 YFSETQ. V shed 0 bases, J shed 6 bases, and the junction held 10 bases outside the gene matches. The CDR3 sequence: CASSLDRGSFVDTQYF. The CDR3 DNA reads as TGCGCCAGCAGCTTGGACAGGGGTAGCTTCGTGGATACGCAGTATTTT. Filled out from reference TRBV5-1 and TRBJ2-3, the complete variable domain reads KAGVTQTPRYLIKTRGQQVTLSCSPISGHRSVSWYQQTPGQGLQFLFEYFSETQRNKGNFPGRFSGRQFSNSRSEMNVSTLELGDSALYLCASSLDRGSFVDTQYFGPGTRLTVL.

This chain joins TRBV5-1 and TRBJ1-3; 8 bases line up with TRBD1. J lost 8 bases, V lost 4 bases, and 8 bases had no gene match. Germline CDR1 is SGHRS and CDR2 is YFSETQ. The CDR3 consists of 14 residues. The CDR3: CASSIQGEGDTIYF. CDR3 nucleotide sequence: TGCGCCAGCAGCATACAGGGGGAAGGAGACACCATATATTTT.

The CDR3 DNA sequence: TGTGCCTGGAGGGGGCGAGGCGAGCAGTACTTC. Its protein product is CAWRGRGEQYF. The rearrangement joins TRBV2 to TRBJ2-7, with a possible D match to TRBD1 (7 bases). The V gene lost 11 bases and the J gene lost 6 bases, with 14 bases spanning the gap. The CDR3 has 11 amino acids. CDR1 is SNHLY, CDR2 FYNNEI, per germline.

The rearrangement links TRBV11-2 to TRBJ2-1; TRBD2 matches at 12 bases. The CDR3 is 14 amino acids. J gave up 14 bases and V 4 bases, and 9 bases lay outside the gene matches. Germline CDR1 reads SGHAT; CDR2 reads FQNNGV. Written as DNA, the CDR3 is TGTGCCAGCAGCTCGTGGGAGACTAGCGGGAGTGAGTTCTTC. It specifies CASSSWETSGSEFF.

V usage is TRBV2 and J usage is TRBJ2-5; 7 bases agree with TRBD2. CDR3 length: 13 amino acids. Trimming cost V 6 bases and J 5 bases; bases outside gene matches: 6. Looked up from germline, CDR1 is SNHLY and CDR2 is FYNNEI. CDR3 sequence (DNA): TGTGCCAGCAGAGGACTAGAGATGGAGACCCAGTACTTC. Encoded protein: CASRGLEMETQYF. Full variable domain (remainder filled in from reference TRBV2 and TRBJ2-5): EPEVTQTPSHQVTQMGQEVILRCVPISNHLYFYWYRQILGQKVEFLVSFYNNEISEKSEIFDDQFSVERPDGSNFTLKIRSTKLEDSAMYFCASRGLEMETQYFGPGTRLLVL.

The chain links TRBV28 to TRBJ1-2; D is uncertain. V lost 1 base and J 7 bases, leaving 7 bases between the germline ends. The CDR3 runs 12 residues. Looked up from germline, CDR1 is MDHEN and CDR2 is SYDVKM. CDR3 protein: CASSLSTTGYTF. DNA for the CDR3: TGTGCCAGCAGTTTATCAACTACTGGCTACACCTTC.

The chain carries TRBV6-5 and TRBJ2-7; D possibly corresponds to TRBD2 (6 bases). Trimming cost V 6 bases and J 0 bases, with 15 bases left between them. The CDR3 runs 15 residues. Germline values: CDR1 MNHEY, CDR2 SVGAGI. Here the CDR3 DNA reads TGTGCCAGCAGGGGAACGGGACTCAGCTCCTACGAGCAGTACTTC. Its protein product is CASRGTGLSSYEQYF.

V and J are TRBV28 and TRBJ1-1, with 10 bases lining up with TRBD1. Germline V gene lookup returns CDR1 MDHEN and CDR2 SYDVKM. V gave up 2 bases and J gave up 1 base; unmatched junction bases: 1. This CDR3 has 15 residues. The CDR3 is CASSLGQGGNTEAFF. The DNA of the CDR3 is TGTGCCAGCAGTTTAGGACAGGGGGGGAACACTGAAGCTTTCTTT.

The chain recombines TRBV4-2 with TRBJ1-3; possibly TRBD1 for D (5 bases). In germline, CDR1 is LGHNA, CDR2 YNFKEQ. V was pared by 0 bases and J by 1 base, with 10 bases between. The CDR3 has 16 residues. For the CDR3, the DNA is TGTGCCAGCAGCCAAGAGTCAGGGCGTTCTGGAAACACCATATATTTT. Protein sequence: CASSQESGRSGNTIYF.

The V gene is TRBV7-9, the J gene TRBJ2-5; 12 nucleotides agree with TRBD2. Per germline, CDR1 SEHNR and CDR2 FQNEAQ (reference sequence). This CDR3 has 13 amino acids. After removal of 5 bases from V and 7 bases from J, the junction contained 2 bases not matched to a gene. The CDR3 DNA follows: TGTGCCAGCAGCCCACTAGCGGGAGGGACCCAGTACTTC. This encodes CASSPLAGGTQYF.

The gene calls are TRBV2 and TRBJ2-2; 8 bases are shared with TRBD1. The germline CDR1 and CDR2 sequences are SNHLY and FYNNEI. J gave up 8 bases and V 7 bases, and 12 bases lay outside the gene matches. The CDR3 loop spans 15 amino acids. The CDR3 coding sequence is TGTGCCAGCAAGGGGGACAGGACGCCGTTTGGGGAGCTGTTTTTT. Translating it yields CASKGDRTPFGELFF.

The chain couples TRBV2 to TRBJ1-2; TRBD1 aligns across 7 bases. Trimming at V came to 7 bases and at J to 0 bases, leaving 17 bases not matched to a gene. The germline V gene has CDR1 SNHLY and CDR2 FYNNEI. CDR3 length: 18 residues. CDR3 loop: CASNLPTGFAVSNYGYTF. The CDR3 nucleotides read TGTGCCAGCAACCTACCGACAGGGTTTGCGGTGTCTAACTATGGCTACACCTTC.

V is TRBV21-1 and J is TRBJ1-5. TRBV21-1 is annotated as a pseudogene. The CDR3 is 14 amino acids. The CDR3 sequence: CASITYHEGQPQHF. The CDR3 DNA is TGTGCCAGCATAACGTATCACGAGGGTCAGCCCCAGCATTTT.

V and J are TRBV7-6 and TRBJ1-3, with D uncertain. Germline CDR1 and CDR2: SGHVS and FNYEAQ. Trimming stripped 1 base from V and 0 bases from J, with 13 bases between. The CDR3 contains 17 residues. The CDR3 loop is CASSLEYVRSSGNTIYF. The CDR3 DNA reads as TGTGCCAGCAGCTTAGAGTATGTAAGGAGCTCTGGAAACACCATATATTTT.

The CDR3 loop reads CASSQAHGGPAGQPQHF. The CDR3 DNA sequence: TGTGCCAGCAGCCAAGCCCACGGGGGACCAGCCGGTCAGCCCCAGCATTTT. V is TRBV4-2 and J is TRBJ1-5, with a tentative D call TRBD1 (5 bases). The CDR3 spans 17 residues. The V end lost 1 base, the J end lost 6 bases, and 19 bases lay between the germline ends. Germline V CDR1 and CDR2: LGHNA, YNFKEQ.

The CDR3 DNA is TGCGCCAGCAGCCAGGTTGGCTACGAGCAGTACTTC. Translating it yields CASSQVGYEQYF. The chain has TRBV5-1 and TRBJ2-7; D remains unclear. V lost 4 bases, J lost 3 bases, and 8 bases lay in between. The CDR3 consists of 12 residues. The germline CDR1 and CDR2 sequences are SGHRS and YFSETQ.

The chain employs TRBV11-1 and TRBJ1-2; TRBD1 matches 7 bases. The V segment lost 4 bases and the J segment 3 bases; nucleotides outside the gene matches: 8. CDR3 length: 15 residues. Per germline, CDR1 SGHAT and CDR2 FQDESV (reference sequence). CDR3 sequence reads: CASSSRSGTDYGYTF. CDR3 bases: TGTGCCAGCAGCTCCCGATCCGGGACAGACTATGGCTACACCTTC.

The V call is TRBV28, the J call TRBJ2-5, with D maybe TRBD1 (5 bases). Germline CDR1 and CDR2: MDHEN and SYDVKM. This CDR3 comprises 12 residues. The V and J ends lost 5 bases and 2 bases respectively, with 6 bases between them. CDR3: CASSRQQETQYF. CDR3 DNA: TGTGCCAGCAGTCGACAGCAAGAGACCCAGTACTTC.

In nucleotides, the CDR3 is TGTGCCATCAGTGATAGGGACAGGGGGCTGAACACTGAAGCTTTCTTT. Translated: CAISDRDRGLNTEAFF. This chain uses TRBV10-3 with TRBJ1-1; 12 bases align to TRBD1. The CDR3 totals 16 residues. Looked up from germline, CDR1 is ENHRY and CDR2 is SYGVKD. V was pared by 3 bases and J by 0 bases, with 2 bases of the junction left unmatched.

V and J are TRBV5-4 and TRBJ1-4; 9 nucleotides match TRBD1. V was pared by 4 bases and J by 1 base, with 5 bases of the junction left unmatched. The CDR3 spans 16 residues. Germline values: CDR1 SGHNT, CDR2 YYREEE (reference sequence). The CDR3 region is CASSNGQGLTNEKLFF. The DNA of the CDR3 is TGTGCCAGCAGCAACGGACAGGGGTTAACTAATGAAAAACTGTTTTTT. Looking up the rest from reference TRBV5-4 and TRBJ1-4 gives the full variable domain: ETGVTQSPTHLIKTRGQQVTLRCSSQSGHNTVSWYQQALGQGPQFIFQYYREEENGRGNFPPRFSGLQFPNYSSELNVNALELDDSALYLCASSNGQGLTNEKLFFGSGTQLSVL.

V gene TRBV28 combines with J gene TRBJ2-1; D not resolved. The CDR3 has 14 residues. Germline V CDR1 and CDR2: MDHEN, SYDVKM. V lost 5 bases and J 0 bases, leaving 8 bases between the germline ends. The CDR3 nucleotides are TGTGCCAGCAGTGTCCATAGCTCCTACAATGAGCAGTTCTTC. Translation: CASSVHSSYNEQFF.

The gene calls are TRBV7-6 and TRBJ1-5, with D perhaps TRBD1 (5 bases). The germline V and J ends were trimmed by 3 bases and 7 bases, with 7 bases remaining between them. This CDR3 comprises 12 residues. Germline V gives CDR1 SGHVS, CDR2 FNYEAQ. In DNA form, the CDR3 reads TGTGCCAGCAGCTTCGGGGGGCAGCCCCAGCATTTT. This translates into CASSFGGQPQHF.

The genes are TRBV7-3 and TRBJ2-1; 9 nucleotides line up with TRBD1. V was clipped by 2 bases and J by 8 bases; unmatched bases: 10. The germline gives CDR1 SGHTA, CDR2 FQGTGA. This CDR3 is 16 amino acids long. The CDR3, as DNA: TGTGCCAGCAGCTTACAACCGGGACAGGGTACATATGAGCAGTTCTTC. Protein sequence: CASSLQPGQGTYEQFF.

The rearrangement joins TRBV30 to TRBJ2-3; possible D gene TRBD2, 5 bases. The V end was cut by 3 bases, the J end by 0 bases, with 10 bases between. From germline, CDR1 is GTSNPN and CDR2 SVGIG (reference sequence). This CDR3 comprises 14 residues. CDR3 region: CAWSVSVSTDTQYF. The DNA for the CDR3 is TGTGCCTGGAGCGTTAGCGTTAGCACAGATACGCAGTATTTT.